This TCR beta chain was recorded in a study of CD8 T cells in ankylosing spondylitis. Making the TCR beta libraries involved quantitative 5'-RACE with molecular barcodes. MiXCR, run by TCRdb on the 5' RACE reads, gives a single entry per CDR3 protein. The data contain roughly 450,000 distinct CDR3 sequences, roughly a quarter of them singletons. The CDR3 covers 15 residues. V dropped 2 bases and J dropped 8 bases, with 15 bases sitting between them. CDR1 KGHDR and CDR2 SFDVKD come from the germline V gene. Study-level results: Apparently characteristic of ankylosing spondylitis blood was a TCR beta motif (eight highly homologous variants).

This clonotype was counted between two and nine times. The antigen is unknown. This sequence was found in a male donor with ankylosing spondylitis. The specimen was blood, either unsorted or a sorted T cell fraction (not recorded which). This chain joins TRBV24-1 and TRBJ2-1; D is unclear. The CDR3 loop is CATSDSTPGSHEQFF. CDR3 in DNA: TGTGCCACCAGTGATTCCACCCCGGGTAGCCATGAGCAGTTCTTC.